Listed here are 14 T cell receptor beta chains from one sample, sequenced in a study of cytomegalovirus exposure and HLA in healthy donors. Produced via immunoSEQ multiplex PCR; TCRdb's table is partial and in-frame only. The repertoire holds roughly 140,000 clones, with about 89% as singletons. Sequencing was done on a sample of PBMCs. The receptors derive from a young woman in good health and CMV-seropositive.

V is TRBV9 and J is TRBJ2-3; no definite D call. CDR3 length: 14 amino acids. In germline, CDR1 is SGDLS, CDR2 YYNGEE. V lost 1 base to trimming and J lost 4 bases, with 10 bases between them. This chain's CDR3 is CASSVRNEADTQYF. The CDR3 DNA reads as TGTGCCAGCAGCGTACGGAACGAGGCAGATACGCAGTATTTT.

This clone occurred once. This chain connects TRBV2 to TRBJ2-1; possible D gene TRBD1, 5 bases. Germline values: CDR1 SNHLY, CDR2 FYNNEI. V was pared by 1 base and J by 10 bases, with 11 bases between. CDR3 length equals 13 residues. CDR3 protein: CASSEGWGSEQFF. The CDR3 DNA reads TGTGCCAGCAGTGAAGGATGGGGCAGCGAGCAGTTCTTC.

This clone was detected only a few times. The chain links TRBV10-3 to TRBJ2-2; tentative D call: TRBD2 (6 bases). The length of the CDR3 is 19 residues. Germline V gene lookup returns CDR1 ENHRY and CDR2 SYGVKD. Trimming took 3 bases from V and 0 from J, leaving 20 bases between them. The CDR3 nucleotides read TGTGCCATCAGTGATTTGGTAGCTGGCGGGACCTCGAACACCGGGGAGCTGTTTTTT. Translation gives CAISDLVAGGTSNTGELFF.

CDR3 sequence: CASSLALTGEAFF. DNA for the CDR3: TGTGCCAGCAGCTTGGCCCTGACAGGGGAAGCTTTCTTT. The rearrangement joins TRBV5-6 to TRBJ1-1, with TRBD1 matching over 7 bases. The germline V gene encodes CDR1 SGHDT and CDR2 YYEEEE. This CDR3 has 13 residues. Trimming removed 0 bases from V and 8 bases from J; junction bases left unmatched: 4.

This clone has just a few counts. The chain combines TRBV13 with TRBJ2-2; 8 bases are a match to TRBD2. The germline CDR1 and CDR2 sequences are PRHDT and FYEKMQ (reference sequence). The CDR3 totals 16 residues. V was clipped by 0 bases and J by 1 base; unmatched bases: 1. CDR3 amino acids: CASSLGLAGNTGELFF. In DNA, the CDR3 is TGTGCCAGCAGCTTAGGCCTAGCGGGGAACACCGGGGAGCTGTTTTTT.

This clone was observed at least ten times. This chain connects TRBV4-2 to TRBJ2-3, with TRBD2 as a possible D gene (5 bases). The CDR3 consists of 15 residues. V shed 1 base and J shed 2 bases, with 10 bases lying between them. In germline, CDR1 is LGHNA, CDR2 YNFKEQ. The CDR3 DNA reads TGTGCCAGCAGCCAAGTGGGCGGGCCCACAGATACGCAGTATTTT. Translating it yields CASSQVGGPTDTQYF.

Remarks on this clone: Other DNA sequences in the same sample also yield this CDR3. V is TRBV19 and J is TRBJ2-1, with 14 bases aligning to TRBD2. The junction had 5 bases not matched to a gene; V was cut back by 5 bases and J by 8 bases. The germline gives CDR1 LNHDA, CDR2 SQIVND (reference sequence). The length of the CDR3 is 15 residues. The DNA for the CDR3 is TGTGCCAGTAGTCCGGGACTAGCGGGAGTTGATGAGCAGTTCTTC. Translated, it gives CASSPGLAGVDEQFF.

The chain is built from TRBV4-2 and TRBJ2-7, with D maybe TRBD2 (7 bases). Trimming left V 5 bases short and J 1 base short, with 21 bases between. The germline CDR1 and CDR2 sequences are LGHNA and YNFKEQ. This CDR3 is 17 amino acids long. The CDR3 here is CASSDARGASGSYEQYF. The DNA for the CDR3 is TGTGCCAGCAGCGATGCTCGGGGGGCTAGCGGATCCTACGAGCAGTACTTC.

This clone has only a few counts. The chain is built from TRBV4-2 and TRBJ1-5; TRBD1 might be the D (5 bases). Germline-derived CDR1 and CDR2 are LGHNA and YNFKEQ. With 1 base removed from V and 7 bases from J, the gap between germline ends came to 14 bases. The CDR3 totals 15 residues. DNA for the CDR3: TGTGCCAGCAGCCAAGTTCTTACAGGAGCACAGCCCCAGCATTTT. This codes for CASSQVLTGAQPQHF.

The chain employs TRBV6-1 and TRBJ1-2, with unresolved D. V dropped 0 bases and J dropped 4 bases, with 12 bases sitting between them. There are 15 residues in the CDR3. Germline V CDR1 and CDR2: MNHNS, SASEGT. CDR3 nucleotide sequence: TGTGCCAGCAGTGAAGCGCCCTCCGAGGGCTATGGCTACACCTTC. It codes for CASSEAPSEGYGYTF.

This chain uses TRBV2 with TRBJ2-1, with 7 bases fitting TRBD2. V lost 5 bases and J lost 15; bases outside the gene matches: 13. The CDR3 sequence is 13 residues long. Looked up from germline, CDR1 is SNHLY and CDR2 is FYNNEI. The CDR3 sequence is CASSPREGSRSFF. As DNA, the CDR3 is TGTGCCAGCAGTCCCAGGGAGGGTAGTCGTTCGTTCTTC.

CDR3 bases: TGTGCCAGCAGCCCTACTAGCGGATCGCTTCCCCCCTACGAGCAGTACTTC. It specifies CASSPTSGSLPPYEQYF. The gene calls are TRBV11-3 and TRBJ2-7, with 8 positions matching TRBD2. The ends lost 5 bases at V and 2 bases at J; junction bases unmatched: 14. Germline V gene sequence: CDR1 SGHNT, CDR2 YENEEA. The CDR3 length is 17 residues.

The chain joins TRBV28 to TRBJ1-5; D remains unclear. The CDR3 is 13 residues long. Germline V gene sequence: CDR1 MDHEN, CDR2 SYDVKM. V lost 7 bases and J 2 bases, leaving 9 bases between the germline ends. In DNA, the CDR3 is TGTGCCAGCACCTTACAAGGCAATCAGCCCCAGCATTTT. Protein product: CASTLQGNQPQHF.

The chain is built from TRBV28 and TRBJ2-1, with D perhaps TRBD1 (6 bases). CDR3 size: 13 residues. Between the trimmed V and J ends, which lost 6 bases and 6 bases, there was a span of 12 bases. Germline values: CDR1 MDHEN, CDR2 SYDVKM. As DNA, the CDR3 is TGTGCCAGCAGAATGGGACACGGCAATGAGCAGTTCTTC. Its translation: CASRMGHGNEQFF. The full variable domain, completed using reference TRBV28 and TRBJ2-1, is DVKVTQSSRYLVKRTGEKVFLECVQDMDHENMFWYRQDPGLGLRLIYFSYDVKMKEKGDIPEGYSVSREKKERFSLILESASTNQTSMYLCASRMGHGNEQFFGPGTRLTVL.